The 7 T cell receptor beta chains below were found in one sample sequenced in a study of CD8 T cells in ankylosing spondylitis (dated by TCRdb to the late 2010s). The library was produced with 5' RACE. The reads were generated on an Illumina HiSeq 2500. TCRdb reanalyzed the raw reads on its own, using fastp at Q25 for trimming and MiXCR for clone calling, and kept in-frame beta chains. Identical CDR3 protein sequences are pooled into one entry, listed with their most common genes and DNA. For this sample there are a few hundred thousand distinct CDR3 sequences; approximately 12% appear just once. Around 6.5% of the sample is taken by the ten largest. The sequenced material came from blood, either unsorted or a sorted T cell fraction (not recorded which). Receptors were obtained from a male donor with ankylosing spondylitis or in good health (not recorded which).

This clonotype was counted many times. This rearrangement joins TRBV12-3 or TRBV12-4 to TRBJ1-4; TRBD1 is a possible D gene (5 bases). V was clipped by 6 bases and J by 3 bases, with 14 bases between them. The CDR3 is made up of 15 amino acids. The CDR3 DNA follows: TGTGCCAGCAGCTATCCGGGACGTTCTAATGAAAAACTGTTTTTT. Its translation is CASSYPGRSNEKLFF.

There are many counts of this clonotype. The CDR3 sequence is CASSLVGGHEQFF. The CDR3 DNA reads as TGTGCCAGCAGCTTGGTTGGGGGTCATGAGCAGTTCTTC. The chain is built from TRBV12-3 or TRBV12-4 and TRBJ2-1; D tentatively fits TRBD1 or TRBD2 (5 bases each). The CDR3 has 13 residues. V was pared by 6 bases and J by 8 bases, with 14 bases between.

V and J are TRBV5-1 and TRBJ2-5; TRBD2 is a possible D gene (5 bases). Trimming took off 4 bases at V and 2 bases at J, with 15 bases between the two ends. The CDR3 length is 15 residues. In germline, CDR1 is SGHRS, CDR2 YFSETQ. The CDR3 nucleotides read TGCGCCAGCAGCAAAGAAGACGGGATACAAGAGACCCAGTACTTC. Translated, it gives CASSKEDGIQETQYF.

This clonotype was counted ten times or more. As DNA, the CDR3 is TGTGCCAGCCGGGACAGGCAATACTGGGCTTCCTACGAGCAGTACTTC. Amino acids: CASRDRQYWASYEQYF. The chain combines TRBV28 with TRBJ2-7, with 8 bases fitting TRBD1. The V gene end was trimmed by 8 bases and the J gene end by 1 base; junction bases not matched to a gene: 13. This CDR3 spans 16 amino acids. Germline loops: CDR1 MDHEN, CDR2 SYDVKM.

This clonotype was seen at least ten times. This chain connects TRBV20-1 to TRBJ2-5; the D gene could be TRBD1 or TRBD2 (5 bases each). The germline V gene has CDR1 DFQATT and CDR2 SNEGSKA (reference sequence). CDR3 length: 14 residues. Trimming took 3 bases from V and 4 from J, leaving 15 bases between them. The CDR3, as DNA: TGCAGTGCTAGGGGGGATCTCGGCGGAGAGACCCAGTACTTC. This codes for CSARGDLGGETQYF.

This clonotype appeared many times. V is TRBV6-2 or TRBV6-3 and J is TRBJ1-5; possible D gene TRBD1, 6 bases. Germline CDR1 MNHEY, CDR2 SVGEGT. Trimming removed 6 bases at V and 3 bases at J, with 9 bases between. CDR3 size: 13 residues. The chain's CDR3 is CASSWDTNQPQHF. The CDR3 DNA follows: TGTGCCAGCAGCTGGGACACCAATCAGCCCCAGCATTTT.

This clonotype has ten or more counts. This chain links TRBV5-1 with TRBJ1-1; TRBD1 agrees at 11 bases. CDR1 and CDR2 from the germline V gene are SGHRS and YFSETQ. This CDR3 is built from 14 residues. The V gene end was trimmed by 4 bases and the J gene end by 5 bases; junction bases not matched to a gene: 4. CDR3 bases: TGCGCCAGCAGCCCGGACAGGGGGCATACTGAAGCTTTCTTT. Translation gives CASSPDRGHTEAFF.